This T cell receptor (beta chain) was obtained from a study of blood T cells in healthy people across ages. General study results and limits: Naive T cell percentage strongly correlated with TCR beta diversity.

As for this clonotype: Its target is unknown.

A second about 7 to 12 cycle PCR used barcoded and J-beta primers. From the 5' RACE reads, TCRdb called clonotypes with MiXCR, one entry per CDR3 protein. The sample lists some 1,500,000 distinct CDR3 sequences; less than 45% were seen once. Trimming removed 3 bases at V and 2 bases at J, with 10 bases between. This CDR3 has 15 amino acids. This chain joins TRBV12-3 or TRBV12-4 and TRBJ1-4, with D unclear. The TCR sequence derives from a woman aged 18-29 years in good health. Source material: blood. The CDR3 is CASSFDTLTNEKLFF. The CDR3 coding sequence is TGTGCCAGCAGTTTCGACACGCTTACTAATGAAAAACTGTTTTTT.